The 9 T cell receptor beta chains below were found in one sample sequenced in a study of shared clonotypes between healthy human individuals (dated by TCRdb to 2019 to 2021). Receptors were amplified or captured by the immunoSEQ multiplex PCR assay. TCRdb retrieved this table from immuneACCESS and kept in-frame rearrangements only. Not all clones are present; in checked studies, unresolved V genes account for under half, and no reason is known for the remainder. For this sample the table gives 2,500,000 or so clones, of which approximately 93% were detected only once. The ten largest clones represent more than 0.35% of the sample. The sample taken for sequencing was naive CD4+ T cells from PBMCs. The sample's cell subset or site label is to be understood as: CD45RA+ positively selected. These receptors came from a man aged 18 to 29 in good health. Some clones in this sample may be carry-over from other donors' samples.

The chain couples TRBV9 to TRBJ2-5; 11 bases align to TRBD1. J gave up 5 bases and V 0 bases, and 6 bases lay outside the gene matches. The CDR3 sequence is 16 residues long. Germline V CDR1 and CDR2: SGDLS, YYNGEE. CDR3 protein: CASSVVGTGGWETQYF. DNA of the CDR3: TGTGCCAGCAGCGTAGTGGGGACAGGGGGTTGGGAGACCCAGTACTTC.

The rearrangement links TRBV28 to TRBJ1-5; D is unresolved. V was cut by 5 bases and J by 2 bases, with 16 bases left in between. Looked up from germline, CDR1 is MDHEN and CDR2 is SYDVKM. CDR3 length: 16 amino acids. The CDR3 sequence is CASSPNTAVGNQPQHF. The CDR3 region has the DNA TGTGCCAGCAGTCCAAACACAGCGGTTGGCAATCAGCCCCAGCATTTT.

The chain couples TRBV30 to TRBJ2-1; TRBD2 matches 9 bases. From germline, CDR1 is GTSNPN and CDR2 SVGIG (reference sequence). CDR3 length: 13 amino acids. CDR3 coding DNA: TGTGCAGGGCTAGCGGGAATCCCCAATGAGCAGTTCTTC. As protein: CAGLAGIPNEQFF.

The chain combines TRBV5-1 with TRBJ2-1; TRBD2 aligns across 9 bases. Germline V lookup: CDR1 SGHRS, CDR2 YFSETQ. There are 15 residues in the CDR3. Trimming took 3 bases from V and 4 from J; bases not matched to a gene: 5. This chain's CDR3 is CASSYMTSGYNEQFF. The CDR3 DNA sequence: TGCGCCAGCAGCTATATGACTAGCGGATACAATGAGCAGTTCTTC.

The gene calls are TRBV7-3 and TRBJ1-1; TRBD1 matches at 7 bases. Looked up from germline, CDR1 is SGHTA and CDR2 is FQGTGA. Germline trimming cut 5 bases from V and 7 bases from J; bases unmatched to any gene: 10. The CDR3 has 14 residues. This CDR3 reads CASSPRQGGNEAFF. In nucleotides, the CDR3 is TGTGCCAGCAGCCCCCGACAGGGTGGGAATGAAGCTTTCTTT.

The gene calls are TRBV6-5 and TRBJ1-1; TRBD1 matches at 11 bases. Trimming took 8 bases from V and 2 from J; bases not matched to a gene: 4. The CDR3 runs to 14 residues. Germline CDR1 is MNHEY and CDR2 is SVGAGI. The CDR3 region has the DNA TGTGCCAGCCGCGGGACAGGGGGAAACACTGAAGCTTTCTTT. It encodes CASRGTGGNTEAFF.

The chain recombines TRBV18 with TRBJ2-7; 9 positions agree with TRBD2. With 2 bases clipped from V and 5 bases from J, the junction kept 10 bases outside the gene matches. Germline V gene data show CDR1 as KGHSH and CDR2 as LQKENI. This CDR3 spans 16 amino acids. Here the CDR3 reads CASSPNLLAGNHEQYF. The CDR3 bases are TGTGCCAGCTCACCAAACCTGCTAGCGGGAAATCACGAGCAGTACTTC.

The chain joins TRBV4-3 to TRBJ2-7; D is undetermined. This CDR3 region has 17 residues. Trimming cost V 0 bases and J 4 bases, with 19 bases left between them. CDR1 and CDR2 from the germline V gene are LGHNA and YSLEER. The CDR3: CASSQDPVPRPGYEQYF. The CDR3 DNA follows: TGCGCCAGCAGCCAAGACCCCGTGCCCAGGCCCGGTTACGAGCAGTACTTC.

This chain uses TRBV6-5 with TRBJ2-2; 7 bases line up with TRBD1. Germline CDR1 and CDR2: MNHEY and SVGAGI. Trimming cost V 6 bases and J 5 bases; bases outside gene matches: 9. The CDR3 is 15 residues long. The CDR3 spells CASRPDRANTGELFF. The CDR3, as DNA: TGTGCCAGCAGACCAGACAGGGCAAATACCGGGGAGCTGTTTTTT.